This T cell receptor beta chain was sequenced during a study of T cells in localized non-small cell lung cancer. Overall study results and limits: Of the tissues analyzed, uninvolved adjacent lung showed maximal T cell clonality, greater than tumor. The study linked higher blood T cell density to longer overall survival. Researchers found a median roughly 56 of the top 100 tumor clones in adjacent lung.

With regard to this clone: The antigen remains unidentified.

From germline, CDR1 is SGHTA and CDR2 FQGNSA. Trimming took 4 bases from V and 0 from J; bases not matched to a gene: 4. This CDR3 spans 15 amino acids. Method: immunoSEQ multiplex PCR; TCRdb's copy keeps in-frame clones and lacks some. The table records tens of thousands of clones, about 90% of them present only once. This sample comprised peripheral blood, obtained before any cancer treatment. The J gene is TRBJ1-2, the V gene TRBV7-2; 8 positions match TRBD1. The TCR comes from a female donor older than 55 with stage I lung adenocarcinoma. This chain's CDR3 is CASSWIQGANYGYTF. The CDR3 coding sequence is TGTGCCAGCAGCTGGATACAGGGGGCTAACTATGGCTACACCTTC.